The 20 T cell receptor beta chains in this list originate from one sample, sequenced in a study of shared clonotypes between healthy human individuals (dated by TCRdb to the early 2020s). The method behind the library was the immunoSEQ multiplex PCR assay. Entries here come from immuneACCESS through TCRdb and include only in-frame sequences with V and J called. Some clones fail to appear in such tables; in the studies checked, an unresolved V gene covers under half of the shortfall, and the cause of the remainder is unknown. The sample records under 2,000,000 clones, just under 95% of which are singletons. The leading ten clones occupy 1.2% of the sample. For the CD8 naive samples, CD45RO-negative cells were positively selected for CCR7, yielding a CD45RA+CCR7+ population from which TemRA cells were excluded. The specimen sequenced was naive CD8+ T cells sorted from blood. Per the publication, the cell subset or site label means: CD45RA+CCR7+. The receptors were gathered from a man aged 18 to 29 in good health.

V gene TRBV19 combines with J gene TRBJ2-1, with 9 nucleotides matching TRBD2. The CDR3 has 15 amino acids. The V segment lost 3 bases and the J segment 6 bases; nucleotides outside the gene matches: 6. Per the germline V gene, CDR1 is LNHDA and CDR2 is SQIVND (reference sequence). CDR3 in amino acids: CASSIVGTSTNEQFF. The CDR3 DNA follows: TGTGCCAGTAGTATTGTCGGGACTAGCACCAATGAGCAGTTCTTC.

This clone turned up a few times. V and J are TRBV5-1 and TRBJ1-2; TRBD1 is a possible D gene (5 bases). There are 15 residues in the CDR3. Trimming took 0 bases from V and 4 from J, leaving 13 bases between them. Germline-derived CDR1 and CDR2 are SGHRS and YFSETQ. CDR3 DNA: TGCGCCAGCAGCTTGGAGGTGGGGGATGTCTATGGCTACACCTTC. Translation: CASSLEVGDVYGYTF.

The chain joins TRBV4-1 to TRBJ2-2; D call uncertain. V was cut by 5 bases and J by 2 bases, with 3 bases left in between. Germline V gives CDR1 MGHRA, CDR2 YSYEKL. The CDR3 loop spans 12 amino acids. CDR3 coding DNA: TGCGCCAGCAGCGATAACACCGGGGAGCTGTTTTTT. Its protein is CASSDNTGELFF.

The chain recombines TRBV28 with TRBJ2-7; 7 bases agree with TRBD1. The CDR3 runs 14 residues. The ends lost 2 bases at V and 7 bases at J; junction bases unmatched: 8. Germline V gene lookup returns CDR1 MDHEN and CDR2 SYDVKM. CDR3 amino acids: CASSLTGESGEQYF. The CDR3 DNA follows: TGTGCCAGCAGTTTAACAGGGGAATCTGGGGAGCAGTACTTC.

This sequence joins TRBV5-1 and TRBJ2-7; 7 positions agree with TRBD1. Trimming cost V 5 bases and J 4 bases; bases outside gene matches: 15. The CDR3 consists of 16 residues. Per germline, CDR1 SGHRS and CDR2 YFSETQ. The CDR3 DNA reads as TGCGCCAGCAGAATCCAACCGGGACAGCCTTTATACGAGCAGTACTTC. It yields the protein CASRIQPGQPLYEQYF.

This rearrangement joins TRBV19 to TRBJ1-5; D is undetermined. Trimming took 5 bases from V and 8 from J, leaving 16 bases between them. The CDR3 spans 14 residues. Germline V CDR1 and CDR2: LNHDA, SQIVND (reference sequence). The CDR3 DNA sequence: TGTGCCAGTAGTCCCCCGGGTTTCAGTGAGCCCCAGCATTTT. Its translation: CASSPPGFSEPQHF. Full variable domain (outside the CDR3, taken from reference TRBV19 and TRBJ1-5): DGGITQSPKYLFRKEGQNVTLSCEQNLNHDAMYWYRQDPGQGLRLIYYSQIVNDFQKGDIAEGYSVSREKKESFPLTVTSAQKNPTAFYLCASSPPGFSEPQHFGDGTRLSIL.

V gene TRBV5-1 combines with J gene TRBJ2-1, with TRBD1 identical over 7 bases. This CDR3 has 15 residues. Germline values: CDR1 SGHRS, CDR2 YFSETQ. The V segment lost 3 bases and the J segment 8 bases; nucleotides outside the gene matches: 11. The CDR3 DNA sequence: TGCGCCAGCAGCTCTACAGGGGAGCTGGGTTATGAGCAGTTCTTC. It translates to CASSSTGELGYEQFF.

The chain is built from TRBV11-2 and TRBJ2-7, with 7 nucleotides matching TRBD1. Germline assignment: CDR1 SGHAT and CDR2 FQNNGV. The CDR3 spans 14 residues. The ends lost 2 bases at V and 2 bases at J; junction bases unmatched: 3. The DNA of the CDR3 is TGTGCCAGCAGCTTAAGGGACAGCCCCTACGAGCAGTACTTC. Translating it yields CASSLRDSPYEQYF.

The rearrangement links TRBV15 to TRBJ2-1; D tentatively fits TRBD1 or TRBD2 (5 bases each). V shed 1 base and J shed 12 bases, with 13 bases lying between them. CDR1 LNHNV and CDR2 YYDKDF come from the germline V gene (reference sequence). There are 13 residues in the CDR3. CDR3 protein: CATSRVPGARQFF. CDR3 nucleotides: TGTGCCACCAGCAGAGTGCCCGGGGCTCGGCAGTTCTTC.

The CDR3 loop reads CASSLAPGQGTGELFF. CDR3 DNA: TGCGCCAGCAGCTTGGCTCCGGGACAGGGTACCGGGGAGCTGTTTTTT. The chain recombines TRBV5-1 with TRBJ2-2; TRBD1 matches 9 bases. Germline V gene data show CDR1 as SGHRS and CDR2 as YFSETQ. J was trimmed by 5 bases and V by 0 bases; bases with no gene match: 5. The CDR3 sequence is 16 residues long. The full variable domain, with the rest looked up from reference TRBV5-1 and TRBJ2-2, is KAGVTQTPRYLIKTRGQQVTLSCSPISGHRSVSWYQQTPGQGLQFLFEYFSETQRNKGNFPGRFSGRQFSNSRSEMNVSTLELGDSALYLCASSLAPGQGTGELFFGEGSRLTVL.

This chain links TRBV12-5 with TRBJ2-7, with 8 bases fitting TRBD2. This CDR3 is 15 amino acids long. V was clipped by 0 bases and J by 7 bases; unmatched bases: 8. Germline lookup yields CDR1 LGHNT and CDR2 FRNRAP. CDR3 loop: CASGLVLAGGGEQYF. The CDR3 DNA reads TGTGCTAGTGGTTTGGTACTGGCGGGAGGTGGGGAGCAGTACTTC. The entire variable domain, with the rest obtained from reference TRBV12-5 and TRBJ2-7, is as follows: DARVTQTPRHKVTEMGQEVTMRCQPILGHNTVFWYRQTMMQGLELLAYFRNRAPLDDSGMPKDRFSAEMPDATLATLKIQPSEPRDSAVYFCASGLVLAGGGEQYFGPGTRLTVT.

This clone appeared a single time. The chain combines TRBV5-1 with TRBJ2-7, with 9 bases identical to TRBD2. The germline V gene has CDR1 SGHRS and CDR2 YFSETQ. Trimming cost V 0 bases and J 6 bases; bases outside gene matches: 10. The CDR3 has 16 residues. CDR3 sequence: CASSLVPSGKLGEQYF. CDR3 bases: TGCGCCAGCAGCTTGGTGCCTAGCGGGAAGTTGGGCGAGCAGTACTTC.

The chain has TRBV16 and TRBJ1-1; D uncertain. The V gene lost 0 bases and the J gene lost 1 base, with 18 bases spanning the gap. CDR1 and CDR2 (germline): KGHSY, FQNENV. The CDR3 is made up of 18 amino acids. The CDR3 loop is CASSQSIPESDWNTEAFF. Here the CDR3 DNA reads TGTGCCAGCAGCCAATCTATCCCAGAGTCAGATTGGAACACTGAAGCTTTCTTT.

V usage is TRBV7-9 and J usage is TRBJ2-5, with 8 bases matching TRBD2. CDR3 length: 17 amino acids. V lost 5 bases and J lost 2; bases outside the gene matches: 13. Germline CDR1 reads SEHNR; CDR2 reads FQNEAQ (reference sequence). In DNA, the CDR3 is TGTGCCAGCAGCACCGGACTAGCAGCAAGACCGCAAGAGACCCAGTACTTC. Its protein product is CASSTGLAARPQETQYF.

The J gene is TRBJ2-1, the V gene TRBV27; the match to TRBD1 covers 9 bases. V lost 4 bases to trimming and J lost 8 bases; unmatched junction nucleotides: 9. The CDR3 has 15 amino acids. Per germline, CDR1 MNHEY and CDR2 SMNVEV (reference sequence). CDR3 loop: CASSSPGQGFHEQFF. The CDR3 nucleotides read TGTGCCAGCAGTTCCCCGGGACAGGGATTCCATGAGCAGTTCTTC.

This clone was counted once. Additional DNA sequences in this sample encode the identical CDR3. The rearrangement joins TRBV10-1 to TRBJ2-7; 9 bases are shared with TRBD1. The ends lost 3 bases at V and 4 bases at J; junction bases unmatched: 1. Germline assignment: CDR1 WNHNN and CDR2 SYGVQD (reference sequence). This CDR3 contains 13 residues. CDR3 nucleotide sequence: TGCGCCAGCAGTGAAGGACAGGGGTACGAGCAGTACTTC. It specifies CASSEGQGYEQYF.

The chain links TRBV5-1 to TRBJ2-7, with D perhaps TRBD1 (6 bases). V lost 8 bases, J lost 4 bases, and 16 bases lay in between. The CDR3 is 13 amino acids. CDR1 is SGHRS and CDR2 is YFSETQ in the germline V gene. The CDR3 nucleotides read TGCGCCAGTCAGGGGCCCCCCCTTTACGAGCAGTACTTC. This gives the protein CASQGPPLYEQYF.

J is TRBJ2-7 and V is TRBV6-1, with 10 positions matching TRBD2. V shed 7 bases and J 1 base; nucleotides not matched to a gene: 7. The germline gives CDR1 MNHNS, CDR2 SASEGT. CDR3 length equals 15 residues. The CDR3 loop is CASTTSGLASYEQYF. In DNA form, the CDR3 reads TGTGCCAGCACGACTAGCGGGTTAGCGTCCTACGAGCAGTACTTC.

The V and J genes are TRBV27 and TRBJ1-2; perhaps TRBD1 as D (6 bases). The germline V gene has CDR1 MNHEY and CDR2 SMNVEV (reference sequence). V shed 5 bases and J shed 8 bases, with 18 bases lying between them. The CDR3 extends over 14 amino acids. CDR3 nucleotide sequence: TGTGCCAGCAGTCCCGCGTACAGGGAGGGAGGCTACACCTTC. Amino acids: CASSPAYREGGYTF.

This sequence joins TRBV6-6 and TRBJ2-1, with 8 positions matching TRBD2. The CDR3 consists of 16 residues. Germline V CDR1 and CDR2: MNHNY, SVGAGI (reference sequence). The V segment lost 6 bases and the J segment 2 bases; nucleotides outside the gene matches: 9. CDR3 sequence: CASSHGGEIAYNEQFF. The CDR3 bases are TGTGCCAGCAGCCACGGGGGGGAGATAGCCTACAATGAGCAGTTCTTC.